This T cell receptor (beta chain) was captured in a study of cytomegalovirus exposure and HLA in healthy donors. General study results and limits: The likely origin of a cluster of highly shared sequence variants was a sequencing artifact. One variant, a missense change in DCLRE1C, was linked in a later analysis to TCR beta V- and J-gene trimming.

Primers included in the PCR were 60 Vbeta and 13 Jbeta primers. Profiled with immunoSEQ multiplex PCR; TCRdb holds only in-frame clones, not every one. The data show around 130,000 clones, 6.5% to 9.5% seen once. Each donor was healthy, and each was a bone marrow donor. A word on this clone: What it binds is not known.

The CDR3 loop spans 17 amino acids. The V gene end was trimmed by 3 bases and the J gene end by 0 bases; junction bases not matched to a gene: 5. CDR1 and CDR2 (germline): LGHNT, FRNRAP. Sequences were obtained from PBMCs. This receptor was identified in a man aged 35-49 years in good health and CMV-seronegative. V and J are TRBV12-5 and TRBJ1-6; 7 bases map to TRBD1. In DNA, the CDR3 is TGTGCTAGTGGTTTTACAGGGGCAAACTCCTATAATTCACCCCTCCACTTT. It codes for CASGFTGANSYNSPLHF. Full variable domain (rest looked up from reference TRBV12-5 and TRBJ1-6): DARVTQTPRHKVTEMGQEVTMRCQPILGHNTVFWYRQTMMQGLELLAYFRNRAPLDDSGMPKDRFSAEMPDATLATLKIQPSEPRDSAVYFCASGFTGANSYNSPLHFGNGTRLTVT.